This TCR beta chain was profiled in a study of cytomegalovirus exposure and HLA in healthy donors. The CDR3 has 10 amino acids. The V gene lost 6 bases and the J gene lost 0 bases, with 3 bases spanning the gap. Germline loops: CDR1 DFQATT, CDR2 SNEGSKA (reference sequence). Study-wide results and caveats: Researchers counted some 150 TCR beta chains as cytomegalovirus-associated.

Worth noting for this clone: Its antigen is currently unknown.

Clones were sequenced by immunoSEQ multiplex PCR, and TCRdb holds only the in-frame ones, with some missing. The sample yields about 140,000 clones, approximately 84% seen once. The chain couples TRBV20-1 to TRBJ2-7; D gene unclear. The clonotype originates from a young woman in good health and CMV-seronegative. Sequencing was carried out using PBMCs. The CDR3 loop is CSAVSYEQYF. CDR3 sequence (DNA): TGCAGTGCCGTCTCCTACGAGCAGTACTTC.